This entry lists 32 T cell receptor beta chains sequenced from one sample in a study of early T cells in non-severe SARS-CoV-2 infection. TCRdb redid the calling of the 5' RACE reads with MiXCR, one entry per CDR3 protein. The table has 65,000 to 75,000 distinct CDR3 sequences, less than 15% seen once. Sequenced: whole blood. Receptors were obtained from an adult who was a healthcare worker with PCR-confirmed SARS-CoV-2 infection or an uninfected control (not recorded which).

The rearrangement joins TRBV11-3 to TRBJ1-5; no definite D call. Trimming removed 0 bases at V and 3 bases at J, with 15 bases between. Looked up from germline, CDR1 is SGHNT and CDR2 is YENEEA. The CDR3 covers 17 residues. CDR3 protein: CASSLECGQGANQPQHF. The DNA for the CDR3 is TGTGCCAGCAGCTTAGAGTGTGGGCAAGGCGCCAATCAGCCCCAGCATTTT. Based on the CDR3 plus reference TRBV11-3 and TRBJ1-5, the full variable domain is EAGVVQSPRYKIIEKKQPVAFWCNPISGHNTLYWYLQNLGQGPELLIRYENEEAVDDSQLPKDRFSAERLKGVDSTLKIQPAELGDSAVYLCASSLECGQGANQPQHFGDGTRLSIL.

This clonotype was counted ten times or more. CDR3: CSATDGRDTGELFF. The CDR3 DNA sequence: TGCAGTGCTACAGATGGGAGGGACACCGGGGAGCTGTTTTTT. The chain links TRBV20-1 to TRBJ2-2; TRBD2 aligns across 7 bases. The CDR3 has 14 residues. Germline assignment: CDR1 DFQATT and CDR2 SNEGSKA (reference sequence). The J segment lost 3 bases and the V segment lost 4 bases, leaving 5 bases of the junction unmatched.

The table lists this clonotype with a few counts. The CDR3 region has the DNA TGTGCCAGCAGAGGGACTAGCGGAGAGACCCAGTACTTC. Amino acids: CASRGTSGETQYF. The V call is TRBV6-5, the J call TRBJ2-5; 11 positions match TRBD2. The CDR3 contains 13 residues. Trimming cost V 6 bases and J 4 bases; bases outside gene matches: 1. Germline CDR1 MNHEY, CDR2 SVGAGI.

This clonotype was seen a few times. V gene TRBV11-3 combines with J gene TRBJ1-1; TRBD1 matches 7 bases. CDR1 is SGHNT and CDR2 is YENEEA in the germline V gene. This CDR3 has 13 residues. J was trimmed by 1 base and V by 8 bases; bases with no gene match: 4. The CDR3 region is CASSDRANTEAFF. DNA of the CDR3: TGTGCCAGCTCCGACAGGGCGAACACTGAAGCTTTCTTT.

This clonotype was recorded a few times. J is TRBJ1-6 and V is TRBV5-4, with D possibly TRBD1 on 5 matching bases. Trimming stripped 3 bases from V and 10 bases from J, with 17 bases between. Per germline, CDR1 SGHNT and CDR2 YYREEE (reference sequence). The CDR3 is made up of 15 amino acids. CDR3 residues: CASSSYRRVHSPLHF. The CDR3 DNA reads TGTGCCAGCAGCTCTTACAGGAGAGTTCACTCACCCCTCCACTTT.

This clonotype was seen many times. The V call is TRBV29-1, the J call TRBJ1-2; 8 bases match TRBD1. V was clipped by 5 bases and J by 7 bases; unmatched bases: 3. The CDR3 spans 11 residues. Germline V gives CDR1 SQVTM, CDR2 ANQGSEA. The CDR3 protein is CSVRTGSGYTF. For the CDR3, the DNA is TGCAGCGTTCGGACAGGGAGTGGCTACACCTTC. Supplemented by reference TRBV29-1 and TRBJ1-2, the full variable domain reads SAVISQKPSRDICQRGTSLTIQCQVDSQVTMMFWYRQQPGQSLTLIATANQGSEATYESGFVIDKFPISRPNLTFSTLTVSNMSPEDSSIYLCSVRTGSGYTFGSGTRLTVV.

V is TRBV12-3 or TRBV12-4 and J is TRBJ2-1; D uncertain. The CDR3 is 12 residues long. Trimming took off 5 bases at V and 2 bases at J, with 4 bases between the two ends. The chain's CDR3 is CASSPTYNEQFF. Written as DNA, the CDR3 is TGTGCCAGCAGTCCTACCTACAATGAGCAGTTCTTC.

The table lists this clonotype with a few counts. The CDR3 loop is CASSYGGRDTEAFF. CDR3 nucleotide sequence: TGTGCCAGCAGTTACGGGGGTAGGGACACTGAAGCTTTCTTT. The rearrangement joins TRBV6-5 to TRBJ1-1, with D perhaps TRBD1 (5 bases). CDR3 length: 14 amino acids. The germline V gene has CDR1 MNHEY and CDR2 SVGAGI. The germline V and J ends were trimmed by 2 bases and 3 bases, with 10 bases remaining between them.

The table lists this clonotype with a few counts. The chain has TRBV18 and TRBJ1-5; D may be TRBD1 (5 bases). This CDR3 is 16 amino acids long. CDR1 is KGHSH and CDR2 is LQKENI in the germline V gene. Between the trimmed V and J ends, which lost 4 bases and 3 bases, there was a span of 16 bases. CDR3 bases: TGTGCCAGCTCACTAGGGGAGGGGATCCTCAATCAGCCCCAGCATTTT. It codes for CASSLGEGILNQPQHF. The whole variable domain, filled in from reference TRBV18 and TRBJ1-5, reads NAGVMQNPRHLVRRRGQEARLRCSPMKGHSHVYWYRQLPEEGLKFMVYLQKENIIDESGMPKERFSAEFPKEGPSILRIQQVVRGDSAAYFCASSLGEGILNQPQHFGDGTRLSIL.

This clonotype has a count of ten or more. The chain has TRBV6-6 and TRBJ1-2; TRBD1 agrees at 8 bases. Germline values: CDR1 MNHNY, CDR2 SVGAGI (reference sequence). Trimming removed 6 bases from V and 5 bases from J; junction bases left unmatched: 11. This CDR3 has 15 residues. The CDR3 reads CASSNYDQGAYGYTF. CDR3 nucleotides: TGTGCCAGCAGCAACTACGATCAGGGGGCTTATGGCTACACCTTC.

The chain recombines TRBV10-3 with TRBJ2-1; 8 bases map to TRBD1. The CDR3 totals 18 residues. V lost 0 bases and J lost 3; bases outside the gene matches: 10. Germline V gene sequence: CDR1 ENHRY, CDR2 SYGVKD. The CDR3 spells CAISESGTGRLGYNEQFF. CDR3 DNA sequence: TGTGCCATCAGTGAGTCGGGGACAGGCCGCCTAGGCTACAATGAGCAGTTCTTC.

Many counts were recorded for this clonotype. The rearrangement joins TRBV7-8 to TRBJ2-1, with 10 bases identical to TRBD2. The J segment lost 7 bases and the V segment lost 0 bases, leaving 3 bases of the junction unmatched. From germline, CDR1 is SGHVS and CDR2 FQNEAQ. The CDR3 is 15 amino acids. CDR3 in DNA: TGTGCCAGCAGCTTAGCAGCGGGAGGGTTGAATGAGCAGTTCTTC. Its protein is CASSLAAGGLNEQFF. Full variable domain (rest looked up from reference TRBV7-8 and TRBJ2-1): GAGVSQSPRYKVAKRGQDVALRCDPISGHVSLFWYQQALGQGPEFLTYFQNEAQLDKSGLPSDRFFAERPEGSVSTLKIQRTQQEDSAVYLCASSLAAGGLNEQFFGPGTRLTVL.

This sequence joins TRBV18 and TRBJ2-7; 9 nucleotides align to TRBD1. The CDR3 has 14 residues. The germline gives CDR1 KGHSH, CDR2 LQKENI. Germline trimming cut 4 bases from V and 2 bases from J; bases unmatched to any gene: 3. The CDR3 spells CASSRDRATYEQYF. For the CDR3, the DNA is TGTGCCAGCTCACGGGACAGGGCAACCTACGAGCAGTACTTC.

This clonotype has a count of ten or more. The genes are TRBV24-1 and TRBJ2-2; a possible D gene is TRBD2 (6 bases). The germline V gene has CDR1 KGHDR and CDR2 SFDVKD. The V end was cut by 4 bases, the J end by 5 bases, with 13 bases between. This CDR3 has 15 residues. Here the CDR3 DNA reads TGTGCCACCAGTGAGCCCCGGGCGGGAACCGGGGAGCTGTTTTTT. Translated, it gives CATSEPRAGTGELFF.

The gene calls are TRBV19 and TRBJ2-3; D is unclear. Germline assignment: CDR1 LNHDA and CDR2 SQIVND (reference sequence). The CDR3 totals 14 residues. Trimming shortened V by 4 bases and J by 0 bases, and 8 bases separated the two germline ends. CDR3 in amino acids: CASSTTASTDTQYF. The DNA of the CDR3 is TGTGCCAGTAGTACGACGGCTAGCACAGATACGCAGTATTTT.

In its sample, this clonotype was seen many times. V is TRBV29-1 and J is TRBJ2-4; tentatively, D is TRBD1 (5 bases). Germline assignment: CDR1 SQVTM and CDR2 ANQGSEA. The CDR3 sequence is 14 residues long. V dropped 2 bases and J dropped 1 base, with 9 bases sitting between them. In DNA, the CDR3 is TGCAGCGTTGAAAAGCCAGGGGCCAAAAACATTCAGTACTTC. Translated, it gives CSVEKPGAKNIQYF.

In its sample, this clonotype was seen many times. V usage is TRBV7-9 and J usage is TRBJ2-5; TRBD1 matches at 8 bases. The CDR3 loop spans 16 amino acids. Per the germline V gene, CDR1 is SEHNR and CDR2 is FQNEAQ (reference sequence). The V and J ends lost 1 base and 3 bases, in that order; junction bases with no gene match: 7. The CDR3 coding sequence is TGTGCCAGCAGCTTAGTCAATGCAGGGGGCGAAGAGACCCAGTACTTC. It codes for CASSLVNAGGEETQYF.

This clonotype appeared a few times. The gene calls are TRBV27 and TRBJ2-7, with D maybe TRBD2 (6 bases). Deletions cut 0 bases from V and 7 bases from J, with 16 bases between. The germline CDR1 and CDR2 sequences are MNHEY and SMNVEV (reference sequence). This CDR3 region has 15 residues. The CDR3 spells CASSLSTRAGDEQYF. CDR3 DNA: TGTGCCAGCAGTTTATCGACTAGGGCTGGGGATGAGCAGTACTTC.

This clonotype was seen ten or more times. This chain's CDR3 is CSVEDPRGDLNTQYF. DNA of the CDR3: TGCAGCGTTGAAGATCCAAGGGGAGACCTTAATACGCAGTATTTT. This chain uses TRBV29-1 with TRBJ2-3; D possibly uses TRBD1 or TRBD2 (5 bases each). The CDR3 sequence is 15 residues long. The V gene's germline CDR1 is SQVTM and CDR2 ANQGSEA. Trimming stripped 0 bases from V and 7 bases from J, with 17 bases between.

In its sample, this clonotype was seen many times. The CDR3 region is CASSPWSGSTDTQYF. CDR3 coding DNA: TGTGCCAGCAGCCCCTGGTCAGGGAGCACAGATACGCAGTATTTT. The chain couples TRBV11-2 to TRBJ2-3, with TRBD1 as a possible D gene (5 bases). Trimming shortened V by 5 bases and J by 0 bases, and 12 bases separated the two germline ends. This CDR3 has 15 amino acids. CDR1 and CDR2 from the germline V gene are SGHAT and FQNNGV.

The chain combines TRBV4-3 with TRBJ1-6, with D tentatively TRBD1 (6 bases). Trimming shortened V by 4 bases and J by 7 bases, and 14 bases separated the two germline ends. The CDR3 is made up of 15 amino acids. Germline V gene sequence: CDR1 LGHNA, CDR2 YSLEER. CDR3 DNA: TGCGCCAGCAGCCTCCACCGGGACACCAATTCACCCCTCCACTTT. Its protein product is CASSLHRDTNSPLHF.

A few counts support this clonotype. The J gene is TRBJ2-3, the V gene TRBV7-2; D uncertain. The CDR3 spans 14 residues. V was trimmed by 1 base and J by 1 base, leaving 6 bases between them. In germline, CDR1 is SGHTA, CDR2 FQGNSA. This CDR3 is CASSLVWGTDTQYF. The CDR3 DNA sequence: TGTGCCAGCAGCTTAGTCTGGGGCACAGATACGCAGTATTTT.

This clonotype was recorded a few times. This may stem from a read error, because a much larger clone lies one nucleotide away. The genes are TRBV7-2 and TRBJ2-5; TRBD1 might be the D (5 bases). The CDR3 runs 14 residues. Germline CDR1 and CDR2: SGHTA and FQGNSA. This chain's CDR3 is CVTQGRVRHETQYF. The CDR3 DNA is TGTGTTACGCAGGGTAGAGTGCGTCATGAGACCCAGTACTTC.

This clonotype was detected many times. The chain's CDR3 is CASSLGAANEQFF. As DNA, the CDR3 is TGTGCCAGCAGCTTAGGGGCCGCGAATGAGCAGTTCTTC. The gene calls are TRBV7-9 and TRBJ2-1; D is unclear. The germline V gene encodes CDR1 SEHNR and CDR2 FQNEAQ (reference sequence). The CDR3 is 13 residues long. The V end was cut by 1 base, the J end by 7 bases, with 8 bases between.

This clonotype was seen ten or more times. V is TRBV20-1 and J is TRBJ2-4; D is undetermined. Germline V gene lookup returns CDR1 DFQATT and CDR2 SNEGSKA (reference sequence). Between the trimmed V and J ends, which lost 5 bases and 1 base, there was a span of 6 bases. This CDR3 has 12 amino acids. The CDR3 here is CSAAAAKNIQYF. DNA for the CDR3: TGCAGTGCTGCCGCCGCCAAAAACATTCAGTACTTC.

This clonotype was detected ten times or more. The chain has TRBV11-2 and TRBJ2-5; maybe TRBD1 (7 bases). Germline V gene data show CDR1 as SGHAT and CDR2 as FQNNGV. The CDR3 totals 13 residues. The V end was cut by 5 bases, the J end by 5 bases, with 12 bases between. The CDR3 is CASSQGGPETQYF. The CDR3 DNA reads as TGTGCCAGCAGCCAGGGGGGCCCTGAGACCCAGTACTTC.

This clonotype was found many times. This rearrangement joins TRBV6-6 to TRBJ2-7; TRBD2 matches 8 bases. V was clipped by 5 bases and J by 3 bases; unmatched bases: 9. Germline values: CDR1 MNHNY, CDR2 SVGAGI (reference sequence). The CDR3 is 15 amino acids. The CDR3 coding sequence is TGTGCCAGCAGTGCCGCCCGGGGGGGCTACTACGAGCAGTACTTC. It specifies CASSAARGGYYEQYF.

In regard to this clonotype: Being one base from a much bigger clone, this may be a read error. The chain recombines TRBV30 with TRBJ2-2, with TRBD2 matching 7 bases. The CDR3 contains 15 residues. The V gene's germline CDR1 is GTSNPN and CDR2 SVGIG (reference sequence). The CDR3 nucleotides read TGTTCCCTCCCGGGAGGAGGTCCGGGCACCGGGGAGCTGTTTTTT. Its protein product is CSLPGGGPGTGELFF. The full variable domain, its missing parts supplied by reference TRBV30 and TRBJ2-2, is SQTIHQWPATLVQPVGSPLSLECTVEGTSNPNLYWYRQAAGRGLQLLFYSVGIGQISSEVPQNLSASRPQDRQFILSSKKLLLSDSGFYLCSLPGGGPGTGELFFGEGSRLTVL.

The J gene is TRBJ2-1, the V gene TRBV5-1; the D gene is possibly TRBD2 (5 bases). V lost 4 bases and J lost 5, with 13 bases in between. The CDR3 loop spans 14 amino acids. Germline V gives CDR1 SGHRS, CDR2 YFSETQ. CDR3 in DNA: TGCGCCAGCAGCGCCGTGAGCGGCGACAATGAGCAGTTCTTC. Translated: CASSAVSGDNEQFF.

This clonotype occurred many times. The chain carries TRBV6-1 and TRBJ2-2; 7 nucleotides line up with TRBD1. There are 17 residues in the CDR3. The junction had 12 bases not matched to a gene; V was cut back by 4 bases and J by 4 bases. CDR1 MNHNS and CDR2 SASEGT come from the germline V gene. The CDR3: CASSVYRGFLTTGELFF. The CDR3, as DNA: TGTGCCAGCAGTGTATACAGGGGATTCTTGACCACCGGGGAGCTGTTTTTT.

This clonotype was detected many times. The genes are TRBV7-3 and TRBJ1-6, with D uncertain. Germline loops: CDR1 SGHTA, CDR2 FQGTGA. This CDR3 contains 15 residues. V dropped 9 bases and J dropped 7 bases, with 19 bases sitting between them. CDR3 sequence (DNA): TGTGCCAGTGTTCACAACCGGGGAGAAAATTCACCCCTCCACTTT. Protein sequence: CASVHNRGENSPLHF.

This clonotype appeared a few times. The rearrangement uses TRBV4-1 and TRBJ2-3; D possibly matches TRBD1 or TRBD2 (5 bases each). The V gene lost 0 bases and the J gene lost 8 bases, with 21 bases spanning the gap. CDR3 size: 17 residues. Germline CDR1 and CDR2: MGHRA and YSYEKL. CDR3 coding DNA: TGCGCCAGCAGCCAAGAGATCACAGGACTCGACGAAGTTACGCAGTATTTT. This encodes CASSQEITGLDEVTQYF.